These 15 T cell receptor beta chains originate from one sample sequenced in a study of blood T cell repertoires in COVID-19. Profiled with immunoSEQ multiplex PCR; TCRdb holds only in-frame clones, not every one. The sample comprises about 330,000 clones, 85% of which are singletons, and around 7.8% rests with the top ten. The sample consisted of peripheral blood. The source of these receptors is a human donor in a cohort sampled during active COVID-19.

The CDR3 nucleotides read TGTGCCAGCAGCGTAGATCAGGGGGTTGGCGAAAAACTGTTTTTT. Its protein is CASSVDQGVGEKLFF. The V call is TRBV9, the J call TRBJ1-4, with 7 bases fitting TRBD1. The CDR3 is 15 residues long. The V gene end was trimmed by 0 bases and the J gene end by 8 bases; junction bases not matched to a gene: 7. From germline, CDR1 is SGDLS and CDR2 YYNGEE.

The rearrangement joins TRBV7-9 to TRBJ1-4, with D perhaps TRBD1 (6 bases). The ends were cut back, 6 bases at V and 3 bases at J, with 14 bases in the middle. This CDR3 contains 15 residues. Germline CDR1 SEHNR, CDR2 FQNEAQ (reference sequence). The DNA of the CDR3 is TGTGCCAGCAGATCCGGACAGATCTCTAATGAAAAACTGTTTTTT. It yields the protein CASRSGQISNEKLFF.

In this sample, this clone turned up a few times. The chain carries TRBV5-6 and TRBJ2-7; weak D call: TRBD1 (6 bases). This CDR3 comprises 15 residues. Germline-derived CDR1 and CDR2 are SGHDT and YYEEEE. V was clipped by 3 bases and J by 0 bases, with 13 bases between them. The CDR3 protein is CASSSGTKVSYEQYF. The CDR3 nucleotides read TGTGCCAGCAGCTCCGGGACAAAAGTCTCCTACGAGCAGTACTTC.

A few counts support this clone. This chain joins TRBV2 and TRBJ1-5; a weak D match, TRBD1 (6 bases). The CDR3 has 15 amino acids. The germline V gene has CDR1 SNHLY and CDR2 FYNNEI. V lost 8 bases and J lost 3, with 17 bases in between. The CDR3 sequence is CASGPQGEINQPQHF. CDR3 in DNA: TGTGCCAGCGGCCCACAGGGTGAAATCAATCAGCCCCAGCATTTT.

The gene calls are TRBV19 and TRBJ1-4; TRBD1 matches 9 bases. The CDR3 totals 15 residues. V shed 10 bases, J shed 6 bases, and the junction held 12 bases outside the gene matches. The germline V gene has CDR1 LNHDA and CDR2 SQIVND (reference sequence). The CDR3 coding sequence is TGTGCCACATACCCCGGGGGGGACAGGGATGAAAAACTGTTTTTT. As protein: CATYPGGDRDEKLFF.

This chain uses TRBV30 with TRBJ2-2; tentative D call: TRBD1 (6 bases). CDR1 is GTSNPN, CDR2 SVGIG, per germline (reference sequence). The V gene lost 0 bases and the J gene lost 6 bases, with 8 bases spanning the gap. This CDR3 is built from 13 residues. CDR3 nucleotide sequence: TGTGCCTGGAGTGTACAGGGATCCGGGGAGCTGTTTTTT. Amino acid sequence: CAWSVQGSGELFF.

This CDR3 reads CASSPYDKNYGYTF. The CDR3 DNA is TGTGCCAGCTCACCCTACGACAAGAACTATGGCTACACCTTC. The chain joins TRBV18 to TRBJ1-2; D remains unclear. This CDR3 contains 14 residues. The V and J ends lost 3 bases and 2 bases respectively, with 10 bases between them. The germline gives CDR1 KGHSH, CDR2 LQKENI.

The V and J genes are TRBV6-5 and TRBJ1-1; 12 positions agree with TRBD1. J was trimmed by 9 bases and V by 6 bases; bases with no gene match: 8. The CDR3 is 14 amino acids. The germline V gene has CDR1 MNHEY and CDR2 SVGAGI. This chain's CDR3 is CASSTGTGGLKAFF. Here the CDR3 DNA reads TGTGCCAGCAGCACCGGGACAGGGGGCCTCAAAGCTTTCTTT.

This chain links TRBV11-2 with TRBJ2-3; TRBD2 aligns across 15 bases. The V gene end was trimmed by 5 bases and the J gene end by 7 bases; junction bases not matched to a gene: 1. The CDR3 loop spans 14 amino acids. Germline CDR1 and CDR2: SGHAT and FQNNGV. The CDR3 region is CASSGLAGGNTQYF. Written as DNA, the CDR3 is TGTGCCAGCAGCGGACTAGCGGGGGGGAATACGCAGTATTTT.

The rearrangement links TRBV19 to TRBJ2-1; tentative D call: TRBD2 (5 bases). The V gene's germline CDR1 is LNHDA and CDR2 SQIVND (reference sequence). V gave up 4 bases and J gave up 7 bases, with 14 bases separating them. The CDR3 is 14 residues long. In DNA, the CDR3 is TGTGCCAGTAGTAATACCCGTCGGGAAAATGAGCAGTTCTTC. This gives the protein CASSNTRRENEQFF.

The chain employs TRBV4-2 and TRBJ2-1; 7 bases fit TRBD2. This CDR3 is built from 13 residues. Per germline, CDR1 LGHNA and CDR2 YNFKEQ. The trim removed 4 bases at V and 8 bases at J, leaving 5 bases unmatched. The CDR3 DNA sequence: TGTGCCAGCAGCCTGGGGACTAAGTATGAGCAGTTCTTC. It specifies CASSLGTKYEQFF.

The gene calls are TRBV7-6 and TRBJ1-1, with D maybe TRBD1 (6 bases). Trimming pared 5 bases from V and 5 bases from J, leaving 12 bases between. The CDR3 contains 13 residues. CDR1 is SGHVS, CDR2 FNYEAQ, per germline. This CDR3 reads CASSQQGGTEAFF. The CDR3 DNA is TGTGCCAGCAGCCAACAGGGTGGTACTGAAGCTTTCTTT.

The chain uses TRBV30 and TRBJ2-7; possibly TRBD1 for D (5 bases). Looked up from germline, CDR1 is GTSNPN and CDR2 is SVGIG (reference sequence). This CDR3 contains 14 residues. The V end lost 5 bases, the J end lost 0 bases, and 14 bases lay between the germline ends. CDR3: CAWSWGSSSYEQYF. DNA for the CDR3: TGTGCCTGGTCGTGGGGCTCGAGCTCCTACGAGCAGTACTTC.

This clone was seen a handful of times. The chain couples TRBV5-1 to TRBJ1-2; D possibly corresponds to TRBD1 (5 bases). V lost 3 bases and J lost 4, with 13 bases in between. Germline V gene lookup returns CDR1 SGHRS and CDR2 YFSETQ. The CDR3 has 14 residues. CDR3 nucleotides: TGCGCCAGCAGCTCCCAGACAGTTGCCTATGGCTACACCTTC. It specifies CASSSQTVAYGYTF.

The J gene is TRBJ2-4, the V gene TRBV7-2, with D possibly being TRBD2 (6 bases). There are 15 residues in the CDR3. Trimming stripped 5 bases from V and 7 bases from J, with 18 bases between. Germline CDR1 SGHTA, CDR2 FQGNSA. CDR3 amino acids: CASSARGVGGNIQYF. The DNA for the CDR3 is TGTGCCAGCAGCGCTCGCGGGGTTGGAGGGAACATTCAGTACTTC.